These 30 T cell receptor beta chains share one sample of origin, sequenced in a study of response to subunit inactivated influenza vaccine. TCRdb ran MiXCR on the RT-PCR reads and lists one entry per CDR3 protein. Seen here are hundreds of thousands of distinct CDR3 sequences, 14% observed once, and the top ten hold approximately 7.6%. Sequenced material: PBMCs from blood, taken less than 15 days before vaccination. Every receptor here comes from a man aged 45-60 years who received an inactivated influenza vaccine.

This clonotype was seen only a few times. The chain recombines TRBV2 with TRBJ2-7, with D possibly TRBD1 on 5 matching bases. The CDR3 has 11 residues. Germline values: CDR1 SNHLY, CDR2 FYNNEI. V shed 7 bases and J shed 2 bases, with 6 bases lying between them. The CDR3 here is CASKQAYEQYF. CDR3 nucleotide sequence: TGTGCCAGCAAACAGGCCTACGAGCAGTACTTC.

This clonotype was observed at least ten times. The junction departs from germline at one end; a sequencing error may be responsible. This chain uses TRBV6-2 or TRBV6-3 with TRBJ2-1; a possible D gene is TRBD2 (5 bases). CDR1 MNHEY and CDR2 SVGEGT come from the germline V gene. There are 16 residues in the CDR3. The CDR3 is CASSNSDYRINNEQFF. DNA of the CDR3: TGTGCCAGCAGTAACTCTGACTACCGGATAAACAATGAGCAGTTCTTC.

The J gene is TRBJ2-1, the V gene TRBV5-1; D is undetermined. This CDR3 region has 13 residues. Germline CDR1 reads SGHRS; CDR2 reads YFSETQ. V dropped 5 bases and J dropped 6 bases, with 12 bases sitting between them. This CDR3 is CASSRTDRNEQFF. CDR3 coding DNA: TGCGCCAGCAGTCGGACCGATCGCAATGAGCAGTTCTTC.

V and J are TRBV7-6 and TRBJ2-1; 9 bases are shared with TRBD1. CDR1 is SGHVS and CDR2 is FNYEAQ in the germline V gene. J lost 4 bases, V lost 6 bases, and 7 bases had no gene match. This CDR3 has 15 amino acids. CDR3 region: CASSFRGTGYNEQFF. CDR3 nucleotides: TGTGCCAGCAGTTTCCGAGGGACAGGGTACAATGAGCAGTTCTTC.

The chain combines TRBV7-2 with TRBJ2-7; D gene unclear. Trimming left V 6 bases short and J 2 bases short, with 14 bases between. There are 14 residues in the CDR3. Germline V lookup: CDR1 SGHTA, CDR2 FQGNSA. The CDR3 DNA is TGTGCCAGCAGTCGAAGTAGGGCGGCCTACGAGCAGTACTTC. This encodes CASSRSRAAYEQYF.

The chain carries TRBV2 and TRBJ2-7; 8 bases match TRBD1. Germline-derived CDR1 and CDR2 are SNHLY and FYNNEI. The V segment lost 3 bases and the J segment 2 bases; nucleotides outside the gene matches: 6. There are 15 residues in the CDR3. CDR3 in amino acids: CASSDRTGSPYEQYF. The CDR3 DNA sequence: TGTGCCAGCAGTGATAGGACAGGGAGTCCCTACGAGCAGTACTTC.

This clonotype has only a few counts. This rearrangement joins TRBV20-1 to TRBJ2-5; D perhaps matches TRBD1 (6 bases). The V gene's germline CDR1 is DFQATT and CDR2 SNEGSKA (reference sequence). V dropped 5 bases and J dropped 2 bases, with 15 bases sitting between them. CDR3 length: 14 amino acids. CDR3: CSAPRQARQETQYF. CDR3 DNA: TGCAGTGCTCCCCGACAGGCTCGGCAAGAGACCCAGTACTTC.

This clonotype occurred many times. The chain combines TRBV12-3 or TRBV12-4 with TRBJ2-3; possible D gene TRBD1, 5 bases. The CDR3 contains 14 residues. Trimming removed 5 bases at V and 0 bases at J, with 9 bases between. CDR3 protein: CASSAGLSTDTQYF. CDR3 in DNA: TGTGCCAGCAGTGCAGGGCTAAGCACAGATACGCAGTATTTT.

This clonotype was seen more than once but under ten times. The rearrangement joins TRBV25-1 to TRBJ2-7, with 7 bases fitting TRBD2. The J segment lost 0 bases and the V segment lost 9 bases, leaving 5 bases of the junction unmatched. CDR1 MGHDK and CDR2 SYGVNS come from the germline V gene. The CDR3 is 13 residues long. The CDR3 is CASPGGSSYEQYF. CDR3 nucleotide sequence: TGTGCCAGTCCGGGGGGTAGCTCCTACGAGCAGTACTTC.

This chain connects TRBV5-1 to TRBJ2-1, with D possibly matching TRBD2 (5 bases). V was pared by 0 bases and J by 7 bases, with 14 bases between. Germline CDR1 is SGHRS and CDR2 is YFSETQ. There are 15 residues in the CDR3. CDR3 residues: CASSLVGAEGNEQFF. CDR3 nucleotide sequence: TGCGCCAGCAGCTTGGTAGGCGCCGAGGGAAATGAGCAGTTCTTC.

The chain combines TRBV5-5 with TRBJ2-5; 9 nucleotides line up with TRBD1. The J segment lost 0 bases and the V segment lost 0 bases, leaving 6 bases of the junction unmatched. Germline loops: CDR1 SGHKS, CDR2 YYEKEE (reference sequence). This CDR3 comprises 17 residues. The CDR3 sequence is CASSLDWTGEYQETQYF. The CDR3 DNA sequence: TGTGCCAGCAGCTTGGACTGGACAGGGGAGTACCAAGAGACCCAGTACTTC.

The gene calls are TRBV20-1 and TRBJ2-3; 7 positions match TRBD2. The CDR3 is 17 residues long. Unmatched junction bases numbered 12, after V lost 1 base and J lost 2 bases. In germline, CDR1 is DFQATT, CDR2 SNEGSKA (reference sequence). The CDR3 DNA is TGCAGTGCTAGAGGATGGGGTTACAGCGGGAACACAGATACGCAGTATTTT. This translates into CSARGWGYSGNTDTQYF.

The chain couples TRBV4-2 to TRBJ2-4; D might be TRBD1 or TRBD2, each matching 5 bases. The CDR3 loop spans 13 amino acids. V lost 3 bases and J lost 5, with 8 bases in between. In germline, CDR1 is LGHNA, CDR2 YNFKEQ. CDR3 DNA sequence: TGTGCCAGCAGCCAGGGGGAACAAAACATTCAGTACTTC. It specifies CASSQGEQNIQYF.

The chain has TRBV10-2 and TRBJ2-5; perhaps TRBD2 as D (5 bases). The CDR3 runs 16 residues. V gave up 2 bases and J gave up 5 bases, with 18 bases separating them. Germline lookup yields CDR1 WSHSY and CDR2 SAAADI. CDR3 bases: TGCGCCAGCAGTGAGACCCTCCGCGGGCGCGAGGAGACCCAGTACTTC. It is translated as CASSETLRGREETQYF.

This sequence joins TRBV20-1 and TRBJ2-3; maybe TRBD1 (6 bases). The CDR3 length is 15 residues. V lost 3 bases to trimming and J lost 2 bases, with 15 bases between them. Germline CDR1 and CDR2: DFQATT and SNEGSKA (reference sequence). CDR3 in amino acids: CSASRPRGPTDTQYF. CDR3 coding DNA: TGCAGTGCTAGTAGGCCCAGGGGACCCACAGATACGCAGTATTTT.

This clonotype showed up just a few times. The rearrangement links TRBV6-5 to TRBJ1-5; no clear D. Germline V CDR1 and CDR2: MNHEY, SVGAGI. Trimming removed 3 bases from V and 0 bases from J, with 12 bases in between. This CDR3 region has 16 residues. The CDR3 loop reads CASSYQSPLSNQPQHF. The DNA for the CDR3 is TGTGCCAGCAGTTATCAATCCCCTCTTAGCAATCAGCCCCAGCATTTT.

This chain joins TRBV5-1 and TRBJ1-1, with 11 nucleotides matching TRBD1. Germline V gene data show CDR1 as SGHRS and CDR2 as YFSETQ. V gave up 3 bases and J gave up 6 bases; unmatched junction bases: 7. This CDR3 is 15 amino acids long. CDR3 residues: CASSWGQGDSPEAFF. In DNA, the CDR3 is TGCGCCAGCAGCTGGGGACAGGGGGATTCCCCTGAAGCTTTCTTT.

This clonotype was seen just once. The J gene is TRBJ2-1, the V gene TRBV20-1; D assignment may be TRBD1 or TRBD2 (5 bases each). The CDR3 has 15 amino acids. V lost 0 bases and J lost 8, with 17 bases in between. CDR1 is DFQATT, CDR2 SNEGSKA, per germline (reference sequence). Here the CDR3 reads CSARENWAGAHEQFF. CDR3 bases: TGCAGTGCTAGAGAAAATTGGGCCGGGGCCCATGAGCAGTTCTTC.

This clonotype was observed at least ten times. CDR3 sequence reads: CASNFGGASNQPQHF. The CDR3 DNA sequence: TGTGCCAGCAACTTTGGGGGGGCCAGCAATCAGCCCCAGCATTTT. The chain uses TRBV6-2 or TRBV6-3 and TRBJ1-5, with D tentatively TRBD1 (6 bases). The CDR3 is 15 amino acids. V lost 7 bases to trimming and J lost 1 base, with 14 bases between them. CDR1 and CDR2 from the germline V gene are MNHEY and SVGEGT.

This clonotype has just a few counts. The genes are TRBV20-1 and TRBJ2-5; D could derive from TRBD1 or TRBD2 (5 bases each). Per the germline V gene, CDR1 is DFQATT and CDR2 is SNEGSKA (reference sequence). Between the trimmed V and J ends, which lost 7 bases and 4 bases, there was a span of 10 bases. CDR3 length: 11 amino acids. The CDR3 is CSGGGPETQYF. The CDR3 bases are TGCAGTGGTGGGGGTCCAGAGACCCAGTACTTC.

This clonotype was picked up many times. V usage is TRBV29-1 and J usage is TRBJ2-5; the D gene is possibly TRBD2 (6 bases). Trimming removed 7 bases from V and 5 bases from J, with 8 bases in between. Germline V gene data show CDR1 as SQVTM and CDR2 as ANQGSEA. The CDR3 totals 10 residues. Here the CDR3 reads CSAGEETQYF. Here the CDR3 DNA reads TGCAGCGCGGGAGAGGAGACCCAGTACTTC.

The V gene is TRBV10-2, the J gene TRBJ2-7; unclear D gene. Looked up from germline, CDR1 is WSHSY and CDR2 is SAAADI. The CDR3 has 13 amino acids. Trimming left V 5 bases short and J 4 bases short, with 12 bases between. CDR3 sequence reads: CASSSGSLYEQYF. The CDR3 DNA reads as TGCGCCAGCAGTTCAGGCAGTTTATACGAGCAGTACTTC.

To note about this clonotype: A much larger clone differs by one base, so this may be a read error. The gene calls are TRBV12-3 or TRBV12-4 and TRBJ2-3, with D perhaps TRBD1 (5 bases). This CDR3 comprises 12 residues. The CDR3, as DNA: TGTCCCAGCAGTGCAGGGTCAGATACGCAGTATTTT. As protein: CPSSAGSDTQYF.

This clonotype was recorded many times. The V call is TRBV15, the J call TRBJ2-3, with 9 bases identical to TRBD2. Germline-derived CDR1 and CDR2 are LNHNV and YYDKDF (reference sequence). The V gene end was trimmed by 0 bases and the J gene end by 0 bases; junction bases not matched to a gene: 10. This CDR3 spans 19 amino acids. The CDR3 region has the DNA TGTGCCACCAGCAGAGATTCGTTAGCGGGAGCCGAAAGCACAGATACGCAGTATTTT. Translation gives CATSRDSLAGAESTDTQYF.

This clonotype was seen only a few times. The chain has TRBV12-3 or TRBV12-4 and TRBJ1-4; 7 positions agree with TRBD1. V lost 6 bases, J lost 5 bases, and 9 bases stayed unmatched. The length of the CDR3 is 15 residues. The CDR3 DNA sequence: TGTGCCAGCAGACCCGGACAGGCTTCCAATGAAAAACTGTTTTTT. Translating it yields CASRPGQASNEKLFF.

This clonotype has more than one count but fewer than ten. This sequence joins TRBV5-1 and TRBJ2-1; 11 bases map to TRBD2. This CDR3 has 15 amino acids. Trimming took 0 bases from V and 6 from J; bases not matched to a gene: 2. Germline lookup yields CDR1 SGHRS and CDR2 YFSETQ. The CDR3 reads CASSLALAGVNEQFF. CDR3 nucleotides: TGCGCCAGCAGCTTGGCACTAGCGGGGGTCAATGAGCAGTTCTTC.

This clonotype was detected only a few times. V and J are TRBV14 and TRBJ2-7, with D perhaps matching TRBD1 (5 bases). The CDR3 runs to 13 residues. CDR1 is SGHDN, CDR2 FVKESK, per germline. The V gene lost 2 bases and the J gene lost 2 bases, with 7 bases spanning the gap. The CDR3 loop reads CASSQRQTYEQYF. The CDR3 nucleotides read TGTGCCAGCAGCCAAAGACAGACCTACGAGCAGTACTTC.

J is TRBJ1-1 and V is TRBV7-8, with D perhaps matching TRBD1 (6 bases). In germline, CDR1 is SGHVS, CDR2 FQNEAQ. The CDR3 is 16 residues long. V lost 1 base to trimming and J lost 0 bases, with 12 bases between them. The CDR3 is CASSLVGASMNTEAFF. The CDR3 nucleotides read TGTGCCAGCAGCTTAGTGGGGGCAAGCATGAACACTGAAGCTTTCTTT.

V is TRBV29-1 and J is TRBJ2-1, with 9 nucleotides matching TRBD1. J gave up 7 bases and V 0 bases, and 4 bases lay outside the gene matches. Germline V CDR1 and CDR2: SQVTM, ANQGSEA. The CDR3 loop spans 14 amino acids. CDR3 bases: TGCAGCGTTGAAGACCCCGGACAGGGGAATGAGCAGTTCTTC. Its translation: CSVEDPGQGNEQFF.

This clonotype has a handful of counts. The V gene is TRBV7-9, the J gene TRBJ2-7; 13 nucleotides align to TRBD2. V lost 5 bases to trimming and J lost 2 bases; unmatched junction nucleotides: 6. This CDR3 region has 16 residues. CDR1 is SEHNR and CDR2 is FQNEAQ in the germline V gene (reference sequence). DNA for the CDR3: TGTGCCAGCAGCCAATCCGGGACTAGCGGGGCCTACGAGCAGTACTTC. This translates into CASSQSGTSGAYEQYF. Full variable domain (outside the CDR3, taken from reference TRBV7-9 and TRBJ2-7): DTGVSQNPRHKITKRGQNVTFRCDPISEHNRLYWYRQTLGQGPEFLTYFQNEAQLEKSRLLSDRFSAERPKGSFSTLEIQRTEQGDSAMYLCASSQSGTSGAYEQYFGPGTRLTVT.